These T cell receptor beta chains were read from a single sample in a study of blood T cell repertoires in COVID-19. Measured with immunoSEQ multiplex PCR; TCRdb has only the in-frame clones, and not every one. The sample holds 75,000 to 100,000 clones; about 85% are singletons and the top ten take about 11%. Sequencing was done on a sample of peripheral blood. The origin of the receptors is an elderly woman with acute or convalescent COVID-19. CDR3s include the opening cysteine and the closing phenylalanine or tryptophan. D genes are given only for firm matches. Clone size is stated in some rows and not others, as once, few, many or a class when expanded.

TRBV5-6	NA	14	TRBJ1-6	NA	TGTGCCAGCAGCTTGTATGAGTTTAATTCACCCCTCCACTTT	CASSLYEFNSPLHF
TRBV7-7	NA	13	TRBJ2-5	NA	TGTGCCAGCAGCTCGGGGAGGCAAGAGACCCAGTACTTC	CASSSGRQETQYF
TRBV30	NA	12	TRBJ2-3	NA	TGTGCCTGGACTGGAGGCGCAGATACGCAGTATTTT	CAWTGGADTQYF
TRBV19	NA	16	TRBJ1-2	TRBD1	TGTGCCAGTATCCGTTCCTCGGGACAGGATAACTATGGCTACACCTTC	CASIRSSGQDNYGYTF
TRBV2	NA	15	TRBJ2-5	TRBD1	TGTGCCAGCAGCGGCGGACAGGGGGCGGGGGAGACCCAGTACTTC	CASSGGQGAGETQYF
TRBV2	NA	15	TRBJ1-4	TRBD1	TGTGCCAGCAGTGAAAGACAGGGGTCGCCGGGAAAACTGTTTTTT	CASSERQGSPGKLFF
TRBV10-3	NA	15	TRBJ2-1	NA	TGTGCCATCAGTGAGGGCACAGGTTCCTACAATGAGCAGTTCTTC	CAISEGTGSYNEQFF
TRBV28	NA	17	TRBJ1-6	NA	TGTGCCAGCAGTTTAGGGGACGGGAGCTCCTATAATTCACCCCTCCACTTT	CASSLGDGSSYNSPLHF
TRBV18	few	14	TRBJ1-5	NA	TGTGCCAGCACCCTTTCGGGTGGCAATCAGCCCCAGCATTTT	CASTLSGGNQPQHF
TRBV2	few	11	TRBJ2-7	NA	TGTGCCAGCAAAGTCGAGTACGAGCAGTACTTC	CASKVEYEQYF
TRBV2	NA	15	TRBJ2-3	TRBD1	TGTGCCAGCAGTGATGGACAGGGGATAACAGATACGCAGTATTTT	CASSDGQGITDTQYF
TRBV9	NA	15	TRBJ1-5	NA	TGTGCCAGCAGCGTAGGCGCCGATAGCAATCAGCCCCAGCATTTT	CASSVGADSNQPQHF
TRBV30	NA	13	TRBJ1-1	NA	TGTGCCTGGAGTTCCCAACTAAACACTGAAGCTTTCTTT	CAWSSQLNTEAFF
TRBV21-1	NA	13	TRBJ1-2	NA	TGTGCCAGCAGCAAACGACAGGTTGGCGGCTACACCTTC	CASSKRQVGGYTF
TRBV11-2	NA	17	TRBJ2-3	TRBD2	TGTGCCAGCAGCACCGGGACTAGCGGGGGATTCACAGATACGCAGTATTTT	CASSTGTSGGFTDTQYF
TRBV29-1	NA	13	TRBJ1-2	NA	TGCAGCGTTGCCCAGGGGTTTGGGTATGGCTACACCTTC	CSVAQGFGYGYTF
TRBV6-2/TRBV6-3	NA	15	TRBJ2-2	TRBD1	TGTGCCAGCAGTCCGGGACAGGGGTACACCGGGGAGCTGTTTTTT	CASSPGQGYTGELFF
TRBV5-1	NA	17	TRBJ2-6	NA	TGCGCCAGCAGTACGACGGCAGGATCGGCCGGGGCCAACGTCCTGACTTTC	CASSTTAGSAGANVLTF
TRBV14	NA	13	TRBJ2-7	NA	TGTGCCAGCAGCCCCATGGCCGGGGTCGAGCAGTACTTC	CASSPMAGVEQYF